This paragraph covers one T cell receptor beta chain sequence. The antigen is undetermined. This specimen comes from a study of graft-versus-host responses after intestinal transplantation. Overall study: Grafts that recipients had were multivisceral, liver-intestinal, or isolated intestinal transplants. Findings of the study overall: Peak circulating GvH clone levels were associated with early post-transplant HvG declines. Some patients had graft-donor T cell macrochimerism, and their allografts showed high graft-versus-host to host-versus-graft clonal ratios. Recipient marrow showed GvH clones, some seen first in ileum or blood.

Some clones are missing from TCRdb's copy, which holds only in-frame ones; the method was immunoSEQ multiplex PCR. The table shows some 87,000 clones, with over 85% occurring only once. The germline V gene encodes CDR1 MNHEY and CDR2 SMNVEV (reference sequence). Trimming removed 5 bases from V and 7 bases from J; junction bases left unmatched: 10. CDR3 length: 14 amino acids. V usage is TRBV27 and J usage is TRBJ1-2; 7 nucleotides align to TRBD1. The sample was unstimulated CD4+ T cells sorted from spleen or lymph node cells, taken before intestinal transplant. This TCR was sampled from a human donor who received an intestinal transplant. Here the CDR3 DNA reads TGTGCCAGCAGTCCCTCCTACAGGGGAAGTGGCTACACCTTC. The encoded protein is CASSPSYRGSGYTF.